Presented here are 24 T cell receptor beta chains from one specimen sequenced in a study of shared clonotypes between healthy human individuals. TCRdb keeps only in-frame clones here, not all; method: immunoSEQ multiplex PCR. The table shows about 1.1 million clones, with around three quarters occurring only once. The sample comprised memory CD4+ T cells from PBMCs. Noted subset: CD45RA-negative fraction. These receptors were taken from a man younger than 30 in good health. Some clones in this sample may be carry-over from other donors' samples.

The CDR3 nucleotides read TGTGCCAGCAGTTATCCAGGGGGCTATGGCTACACCTTC. The encoded protein is CASSYPGGYGYTF. The V gene is TRBV6-6, the J gene TRBJ1-2; 7 nucleotides agree with TRBD1. The V gene's germline CDR1 is MNHNY and CDR2 SVGAGI (reference sequence). The CDR3 loop spans 13 amino acids. The ends lost 3 bases at V and 4 bases at J; junction bases unmatched: 2.

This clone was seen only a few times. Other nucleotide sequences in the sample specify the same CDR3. The DNA for the CDR3 is TGTGCCAGTAAGAAGAACACTGAAGCTTTCTTT. Its protein is CASKKNTEAFF. The chain couples TRBV19 to TRBJ1-1; D is unresolved. Germline CDR1 LNHDA, CDR2 SQIVND (reference sequence). The CDR3 contains 11 residues. Trimming stripped 7 bases from V and 1 base from J, with 4 bases between.

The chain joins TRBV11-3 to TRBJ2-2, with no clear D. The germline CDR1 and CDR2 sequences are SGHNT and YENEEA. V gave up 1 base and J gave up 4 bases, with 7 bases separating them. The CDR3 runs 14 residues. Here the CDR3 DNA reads TGTGCCAGCAGCTTAGGACAAATCACCGGGGAGCTGTTTTTT. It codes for CASSLGQITGELFF. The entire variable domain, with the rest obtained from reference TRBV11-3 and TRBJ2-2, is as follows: EAGVVQSPRYKIIEKKQPVAFWCNPISGHNTLYWYLQNLGQGPELLIRYENEEAVDDSQLPKDRFSAERLKGVDSTLKIQPAELGDSAVYLCASSLGQITGELFFGEGSRLTVL.

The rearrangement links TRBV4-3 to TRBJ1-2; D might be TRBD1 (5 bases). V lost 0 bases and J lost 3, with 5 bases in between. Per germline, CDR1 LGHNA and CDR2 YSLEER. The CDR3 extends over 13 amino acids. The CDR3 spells CASSQDRDYGYTF. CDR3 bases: TGCGCCAGCAGCCAAGACAGGGACTATGGCTACACCTTC.

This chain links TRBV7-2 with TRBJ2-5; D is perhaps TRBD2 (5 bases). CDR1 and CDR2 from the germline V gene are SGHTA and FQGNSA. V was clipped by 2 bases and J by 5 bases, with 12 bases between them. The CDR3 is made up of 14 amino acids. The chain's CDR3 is CASSLPGSGETQYF. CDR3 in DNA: TGTGCCAGCAGCTTACCGGGGTCTGGTGAGACCCAGTACTTC.

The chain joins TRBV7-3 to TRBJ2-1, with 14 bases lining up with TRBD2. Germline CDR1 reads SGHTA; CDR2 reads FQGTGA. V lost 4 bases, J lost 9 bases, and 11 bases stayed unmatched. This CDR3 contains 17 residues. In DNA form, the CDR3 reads TGTGCCAGCAGCTCCTCCGCCGGGACTAGCGGGGGAGGTGAGCAGTTCTTC. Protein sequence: CASSSSAGTSGGGEQFF.

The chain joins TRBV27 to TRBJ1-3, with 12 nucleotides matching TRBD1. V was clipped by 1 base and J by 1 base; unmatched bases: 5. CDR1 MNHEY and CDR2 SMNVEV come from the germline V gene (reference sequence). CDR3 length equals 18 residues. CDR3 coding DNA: TGTGCCAGCAGTTTATTCGGGACAGGGGGCAGATCTGGAAACACCATATATTTT. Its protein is CASSLFGTGGRSGNTIYF.

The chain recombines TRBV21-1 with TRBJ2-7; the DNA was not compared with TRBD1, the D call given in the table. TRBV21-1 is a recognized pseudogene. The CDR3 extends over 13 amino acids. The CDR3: CASSRGPGHEQYF. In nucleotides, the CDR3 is TGTGCCAGCAGCAGGGGGCCAGGGCACGAGCAGTACTTC.

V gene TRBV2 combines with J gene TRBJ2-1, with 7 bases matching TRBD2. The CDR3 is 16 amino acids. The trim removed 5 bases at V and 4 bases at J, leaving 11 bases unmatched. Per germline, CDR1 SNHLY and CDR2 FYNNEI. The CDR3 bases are TGTGCCAGCAGTAGCAGGCTAGCGGATAGTTACAATGAGCAGTTCTTC. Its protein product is CASSSRLADSYNEQFF.

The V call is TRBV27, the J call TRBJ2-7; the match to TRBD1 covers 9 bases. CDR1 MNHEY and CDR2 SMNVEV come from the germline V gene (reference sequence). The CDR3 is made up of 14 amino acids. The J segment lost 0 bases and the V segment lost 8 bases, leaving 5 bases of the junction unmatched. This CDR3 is CASRGTGYSYEQYF. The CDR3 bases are TGTGCCAGCCGGGGGACAGGGTACTCCTACGAGCAGTACTTC.

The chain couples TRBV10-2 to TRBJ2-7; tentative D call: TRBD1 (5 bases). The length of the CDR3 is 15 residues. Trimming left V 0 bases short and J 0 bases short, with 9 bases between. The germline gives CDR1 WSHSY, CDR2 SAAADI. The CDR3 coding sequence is TGCGCCAGCAGTGAGTCAGGGGCCCTCTCCTACGAGCAGTACTTC. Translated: CASSESGALSYEQYF.

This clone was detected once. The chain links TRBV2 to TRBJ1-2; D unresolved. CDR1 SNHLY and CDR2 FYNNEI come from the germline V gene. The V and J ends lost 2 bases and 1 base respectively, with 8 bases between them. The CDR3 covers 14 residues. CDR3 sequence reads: CASSEHQRNYGYTF. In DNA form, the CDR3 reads TGTGCCAGCAGTGAACACCAGCGTAACTATGGCTACACCTTC.

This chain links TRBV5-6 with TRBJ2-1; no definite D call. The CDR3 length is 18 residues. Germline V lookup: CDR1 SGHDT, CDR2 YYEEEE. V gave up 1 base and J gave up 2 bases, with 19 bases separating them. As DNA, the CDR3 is TGTGCCAGCAGCTTGTCATCGGGCAGTCCCTATACCTACAATGAGCAGTTCTTC. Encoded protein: CASSLSSGSPYTYNEQFF.

The CDR3 reads CASSIFGSGNEQFF. In DNA, the CDR3 is TGTGCCAGTAGTATCTTCGGGAGTGGAAATGAGCAGTTCTTC. The chain is built from TRBV19 and TRBJ2-1, with D tentatively TRBD2 (6 bases). The V and J ends lost 3 bases and 7 bases respectively, with 13 bases between them. Germline CDR1 and CDR2: LNHDA and SQIVND (reference sequence). The CDR3 spans 14 residues.

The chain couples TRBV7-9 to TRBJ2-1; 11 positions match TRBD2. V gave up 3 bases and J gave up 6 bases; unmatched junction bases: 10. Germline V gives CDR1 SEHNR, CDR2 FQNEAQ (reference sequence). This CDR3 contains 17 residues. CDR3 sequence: CASSFASGGTLFNEQFF. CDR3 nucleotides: TGTGCCAGCAGCTTCGCTAGCGGGGGGACCCTATTCAATGAGCAGTTCTTC.

The CDR3 reads CATSRDPPGRGPQHF. In DNA, the CDR3 is TGTGCCACCAGCAGAGACCCCCCAGGAAGAGGGCCCCAGCATTTT. The gene calls are TRBV15 and TRBJ1-5; no reliable D call. Germline CDR1 is LNHNV and CDR2 is YYDKDF (reference sequence). This CDR3 region has 15 residues. Trimming stripped 0 bases from V and 9 bases from J, with 15 bases between.

The CDR3 nucleotides read TGTGCCAGCAGGTCGGGAGGGGCGTATCAGCCCCAGCATTTT. Protein product: CASRSGGAYQPQHF. V and J are TRBV6-5 and TRBJ1-5, with D possibly TRBD1 on 5 matching bases. In germline, CDR1 is MNHEY, CDR2 SVGAGI. The CDR3 is made up of 14 amino acids. Deletions cut 6 bases from V and 5 bases from J, with 14 bases between.

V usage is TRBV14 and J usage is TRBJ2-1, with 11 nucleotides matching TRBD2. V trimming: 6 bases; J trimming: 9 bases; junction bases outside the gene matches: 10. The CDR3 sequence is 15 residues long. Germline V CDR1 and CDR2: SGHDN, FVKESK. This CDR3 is CASSLGTSGGGEQFF. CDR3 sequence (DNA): TGTGCCAGCAGTCTCGGGACTAGCGGAGGGGGTGAGCAGTTCTTC.

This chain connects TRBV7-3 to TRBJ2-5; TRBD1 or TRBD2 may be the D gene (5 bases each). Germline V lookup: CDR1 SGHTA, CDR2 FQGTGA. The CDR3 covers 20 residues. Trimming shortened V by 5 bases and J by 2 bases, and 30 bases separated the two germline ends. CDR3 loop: CASSRGPISLIQTDQETQYF. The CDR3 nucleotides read TGTGCCAGCAGCCGGGGCCCCATTAGCCTCATTCAGACGGATCAAGAGACCCAGTACTTC.

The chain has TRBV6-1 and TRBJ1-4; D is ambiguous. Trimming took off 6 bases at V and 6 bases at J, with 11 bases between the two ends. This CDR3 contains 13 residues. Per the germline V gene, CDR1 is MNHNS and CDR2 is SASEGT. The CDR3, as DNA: TGTGCCAGCAGAGGGCCTGGGGATGAAAAACTGTTTTTT. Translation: CASRGPGDEKLFF.

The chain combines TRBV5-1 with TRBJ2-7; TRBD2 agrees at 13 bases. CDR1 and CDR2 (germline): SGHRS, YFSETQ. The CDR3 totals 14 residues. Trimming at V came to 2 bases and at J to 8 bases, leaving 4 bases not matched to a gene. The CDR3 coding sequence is TGCGCCAGCAGCTTCGGGACTAGCGGGGAAAAGCAGTACTTC. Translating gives CASSFGTSGEKQYF.

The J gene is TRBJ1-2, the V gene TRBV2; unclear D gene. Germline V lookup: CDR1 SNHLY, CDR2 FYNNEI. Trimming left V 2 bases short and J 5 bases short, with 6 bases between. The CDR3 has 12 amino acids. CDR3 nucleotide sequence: TGTGCCAGCAGTGAATCTATGTATGGCTACACCTTC. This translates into CASSESMYGYTF.

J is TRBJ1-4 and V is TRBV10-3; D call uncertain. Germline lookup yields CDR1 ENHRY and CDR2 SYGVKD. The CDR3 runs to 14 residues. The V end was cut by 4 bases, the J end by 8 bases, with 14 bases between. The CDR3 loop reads CAISGADGGEKLFF. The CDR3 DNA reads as TGTGCCATCAGTGGCGCCGACGGAGGGGAAAAACTGTTTTTT.

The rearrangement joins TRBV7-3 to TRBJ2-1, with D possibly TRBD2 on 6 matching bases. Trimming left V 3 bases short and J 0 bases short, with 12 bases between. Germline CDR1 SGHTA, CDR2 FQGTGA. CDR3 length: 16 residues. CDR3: CASSLLAESSYNEQFF. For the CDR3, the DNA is TGTGCCAGCAGCTTGTTAGCGGAGAGCTCCTACAATGAGCAGTTCTTC.